This entry lists 27 T cell receptor beta chains sequenced from one sample in a study of control samples from healthy donors and cancer patients. Clones were sequenced by immunoSEQ multiplex PCR, and TCRdb holds only the in-frame ones, with some missing. Seen here are roughly 88,000 clones, 85% observed once, and the top ten hold approximately 20%. The sequencing sample was made of blood. The receptors come from a man aged 30-40 years in good health.

CDR3 sequence: CASYGGWTQYF. In DNA form, the CDR3 reads TGCGCCAGCTACGGGGGCTGGACGCAGTATTTT. V is TRBV5-1 and J is TRBJ2-3; D may be TRBD1 or TRBD2 (6 bases each). Germline-derived CDR1 and CDR2 are SGHRS and YFSETQ. V was cut by 7 bases and J by 9 bases, with 12 bases left in between. The CDR3 loop spans 11 amino acids.

This rearrangement joins TRBV10-2 to TRBJ1-5; TRBD1 is a possible D gene (5 bases). The CDR3 is 17 amino acids. The V and J ends lost 0 bases and 10 bases respectively, with 22 bases between them. Germline V gene sequence: CDR1 WSHSY, CDR2 SAAADI. This CDR3 is CASSESKPGTGAGPQHF. The DNA for the CDR3 is TGCGCCAGCAGTGAGTCGAAACCCGGGACCGGCGCGGGCCCCCAGCATTTT.

This clone showed up just once. The rearrangement joins TRBV27 to TRBJ2-2; a weak D match, TRBD1 (5 bases). Germline V gives CDR1 MNHEY, CDR2 SMNVEV (reference sequence). This CDR3 contains 16 residues. With 8 bases removed from V and 5 bases from J, the gap between germline ends came to 21 bases. DNA for the CDR3: TGTGCCAGCTCCAGCATCGGGCAGGGATGGACCGGGGAGCTGTTTTTT. As protein: CASSSIGQGWTGELFF.

The chain has TRBV6-5 and TRBJ2-3; tentative D call: TRBD1 (6 bases). V lost 1 base to trimming and J lost 13 bases, with 15 bases between them. Germline V gene sequence: CDR1 MNHEY, CDR2 SVGAGI. The CDR3 consists of 13 residues. CDR3 sequence: CASSYLQGKVKYF. The CDR3 bases are TGTGCCAGCAGTTACTTACAGGGAAAGGTTAAGTATTTT.

The gene calls are TRBV6-5 and TRBJ1-1, with D unclear. Per the germline V gene, CDR1 is MNHEY and CDR2 is SVGAGI. V was shortened by 7 bases and J by 1 base, with 10 bases between the two germline ends. This CDR3 has 13 amino acids. This CDR3 reads CASTRNRNTEAFF. The CDR3 coding sequence is TGTGCCAGCACCCGGAACAGGAACACTGAAGCTTTCTTT.

The chain joins TRBV7-8 to TRBJ2-7; 7 nucleotides line up with TRBD1. Germline CDR1 reads SGHVS; CDR2 reads FQNEAQ. The length of the CDR3 is 17 residues. Germline trimming cut 3 bases from V and 3 bases from J; bases unmatched to any gene: 14. CDR3 nucleotides: TGTGCCAGCAGCTTGTGGTTAGGGGGCGATGTAATCTACGAGCAGTACTTC. It specifies CASSLWLGGDVIYEQYF.

The CDR3 region has the DNA TGCAGCACCCTCAGGGGGCGAGAGGGCTACACCTTC. As protein: CSTLRGREGYTF. The chain uses TRBV29-1 and TRBJ1-2; 8 bases match TRBD1. This CDR3 contains 12 residues. The V and J ends lost 8 bases and 8 bases, in that order; junction bases with no gene match: 10. CDR1 and CDR2 (germline): SQVTM, ANQGSEA. Based on the CDR3 plus reference TRBV29-1 and TRBJ1-2, the full variable domain is SAVISQKPSRDICQRGTSLTIQCQVDSQVTMMFWYRQQPGQSLTLIATANQGSEATYESGFVIDKFPISRPNLTFSTLTVSNMSPEDSSIYLCSTLRGREGYTFGSGTRLTVV.

The gene calls are TRBV7-9 and TRBJ2-3; D unresolved. V lost 4 bases to trimming and J lost 2 bases, with 7 bases between them. This CDR3 has 13 residues. The germline CDR1 and CDR2 sequences are SEHNR and FQNEAQ (reference sequence). The CDR3 bases are TGTGCCAGCAGCTCCCTTCTCACAGATACGCAGTATTTT. Translated: CASSSLLTDTQYF.

This chain joins TRBV10-3 and TRBJ2-3; D is perhaps TRBD2 (7 bases). V lost 6 bases and J 5 bases, leaving 12 bases between the germline ends. CDR1 ENHRY and CDR2 SYGVKD come from the germline V gene. The CDR3 sequence is 13 residues long. The CDR3 DNA is TGTGCCATCAGAGGGGGGGCGGAAGATACGCAGTATTTT. It encodes CAIRGGAEDTQYF.

This chain connects TRBV19 to TRBJ1-2; 8 bases align to TRBD1. This CDR3 spans 14 amino acids. The germline V gene encodes CDR1 LNHDA and CDR2 SQIVND (reference sequence). V shed 3 bases, J shed 7 bases, and the junction held 7 bases outside the gene matches. DNA for the CDR3: TGTGCCAGTAGTATCCGGGACAGGAGCTCTGGCTACACCTTC. The encoded protein is CASSIRDRSSGYTF.

In DNA, the CDR3 is TGTGCCAGTAGTAGATTACAGGAAACAGATACGCAGTATTTT. Translating it yields CASSRLQETDTQYF. The chain links TRBV19 to TRBJ2-3; D possibly corresponds to TRBD1 (5 bases). CDR1 is LNHDA and CDR2 is SQIVND in the germline V gene (reference sequence). CDR3 length equals 14 residues. Trimming cost V 4 bases and J 3 bases, with 11 bases left between them.

The rearrangement links TRBV30 to TRBJ1-1; 7 bases map to TRBD1. This CDR3 has 14 residues. Trimming took 1 base from V and 4 from J; bases not matched to a gene: 6. CDR1 is GTSNPN and CDR2 is SVGIG in the germline V gene (reference sequence). DNA of the CDR3: TGTGCCTGGAGTGGCAGGGGGGGACGCACTGAAGCTTTCTTT. This codes for CAWSGRGGRTEAFF.

V and J are TRBV10-3 and TRBJ1-5; the D gene is possibly TRBD1 (5 bases). Trimming cost V 3 bases and J 5 bases, with 14 bases left between them. CDR3 length: 15 residues. Looked up from germline, CDR1 is ENHRY and CDR2 is SYGVKD. The CDR3 nucleotides read TGTGCCATCAGTGACCCGACAGCTAGTTATCAGCCCCAGCATTTT. Translated: CAISDPTASYQPQHF.

The chain employs TRBV30 and TRBJ1-1; D gene uncertain. The CDR3 has 13 residues. V lost 0 bases and J 3 bases, leaving 8 bases between the germline ends. Germline CDR1 is GTSNPN and CDR2 is SVGIG (reference sequence). The CDR3 bases are TGTGCCTGGAGTGTACGATGGGACACTGAAGCTTTCTTT. Amino acid sequence: CAWSVRWDTEAFF.

The chain combines TRBV9 with TRBJ2-4; the D gene is possibly TRBD1 (5 bases). V was cut by 1 base and J by 12 bases, with 14 bases left in between. This CDR3 has 13 amino acids. CDR1 and CDR2 from the germline V gene are SGDLS and YYNGEE. Here the CDR3 reads CASSVMGQGAQYF. CDR3 nucleotides: TGTGCCAGCAGCGTAATGGGGCAAGGGGCTCAGTACTTC.

V is TRBV9 and J is TRBJ2-3; the D call may be TRBD1 or TRBD2 (5 bases each). V was shortened by 3 bases and J by 0 bases, with 8 bases between the two germline ends. Per the germline V gene, CDR1 is SGDLS and CDR2 is YYNGEE. The CDR3 has 14 amino acids. The CDR3 is CASSGRDSTDTQYF. The CDR3 coding sequence is TGTGCCAGCAGCGGCCGGGACAGCACAGATACGCAGTATTTT.

The rearrangement uses TRBV7-6 and TRBJ2-1, with 10 positions matching TRBD2. The germline gives CDR1 SGHVS, CDR2 FNYEAQ. There are 17 residues in the CDR3. The V and J ends lost 2 bases and 4 bases, in that order; junction bases with no gene match: 8. The DNA for the CDR3 is TGTGCCAGCAGCTTATATGAGCGGGGGGGCCGGTACAATGAGCAGTTCTTC. Translating it yields CASSLYERGGRYNEQFF.

The chain links TRBV9 to TRBJ1-2, with D possibly matching TRBD1 (6 bases). The CDR3 is made up of 13 amino acids. V lost 4 bases and J 3 bases, leaving 10 bases between the germline ends. Germline lookup yields CDR1 SGDLS and CDR2 YYNGEE. The CDR3 region is CASSSTGYYGYTF. The CDR3 region has the DNA TGTGCCAGCAGCTCGACAGGTTACTATGGCTACACCTTC.

The chain couples TRBV12-1 to TRBJ2-1; TRBD1 was called by the table and not checked on the DNA. TRBV12-1 is labeled a pseudogene. This CDR3 spans 14 amino acids. CDR3 residues: CASSPQLGPGEQFF. The CDR3 nucleotides are TGTGCCAGCAGCCCCCAGTTGGGTCCAGGTGAGCAGTTCTTC.

The V and J genes are TRBV18 and TRBJ1-3; 8 bases match TRBD1. The CDR3 length is 15 residues. V shed 3 bases and J 2 bases; nucleotides not matched to a gene: 3. CDR1 and CDR2 from the germline V gene are KGHSH and LQKENI. CDR3 in amino acids: CASSPQGAAGNTIYF. CDR3 nucleotides: TGTGCCAGCTCACCTCAGGGGGCGGCTGGAAACACCATATATTTT.

V and J are TRBV7-2 and TRBJ2-3; the D gene could be TRBD1 or TRBD2 (6 bases each). V gave up 1 base and J gave up 1 base, with 9 bases separating them. The CDR3 has 15 amino acids. Germline lookup yields CDR1 SGHTA and CDR2 FQGNSA. Here the CDR3 reads CASSLGGAGTDTQYF. CDR3 nucleotide sequence: TGTGCCAGCAGCTTAGGGGGGGCAGGCACAGATACGCAGTATTTT.

This chain joins TRBV27 and TRBJ2-5; 9 bases are a match to TRBD1. The CDR3 covers 16 residues. CDR1 and CDR2 from the germline V gene are MNHEY and SMNVEV (reference sequence). V lost 5 bases to trimming and J lost 2 bases; unmatched junction nucleotides: 9. DNA of the CDR3: TGTGCCAGCAGTCGTTCCGGGACAGGGAGGCAAGAGACCCAGTACTTC. It specifies CASSRSGTGRQETQYF.

The chain carries TRBV2 and TRBJ2-7; 8 bases align to TRBD1. The CDR3 sequence is 13 residues long. Germline V gene data show CDR1 as SNHLY and CDR2 as FYNNEI. V dropped 6 bases and J dropped 5; count of bases not matched to a gene: 6. The CDR3 reads CASSTLDRDEQYF. As DNA, the CDR3 is TGTGCCAGCAGCACCCTGGACAGGGACGAGCAGTACTTC.

About this clone: One end of the junction does not line up with germline, which may come from a read error. The chain carries TRBV11-2 and TRBJ2-7, with a tentative D call TRBD1 (6 bases). Germline loops: CDR1 SGHAT, CDR2 FQNNGV. This CDR3 has 11 residues. The CDR3 DNA follows: TGTGCCAGCAGCTTAGAGGCAGGGGTGCACTTC. Amino acids: CASSLEAGVHF. The full variable domain, completed using reference TRBV11-2 and TRBJ2-7, is EAGVAQSPRYKIIEKRQSVAFWCNPISGHATLYWYQQILGQGPKLLIQFQNNGVVDDSQLPKDRFSAERLKGVDSTLKIQPAKLEDSAVYLCASSLEAGVHFGPGTRLTVT.

The chain is built from TRBV2 and TRBJ2-1; 8 positions match TRBD2. This CDR3 has 16 amino acids. V trimming: 1 base; J trimming: 8 bases; junction bases outside the gene matches: 10. Germline V CDR1 and CDR2: SNHLY, FYNNEI. For the CDR3, the DNA is TGTGCCAGCAGTGAAGTTGTGGCGGGGGGCGGGGATGAGCAGTTCTTC. Protein product: CASSEVVAGGGDEQFF.

As to this clone: Additional DNA sequences in this sample encode the identical CDR3. This chain joins TRBV6-1 and TRBJ2-7, with D uncertain. This CDR3 is built from 11 residues. V was trimmed by 1 base and J by 7 bases, leaving 5 bases between them. Germline-derived CDR1 and CDR2 are MNHNS and SASEGT. In DNA form, the CDR3 reads TGTGCCAGCAGTGAAGGAGAGGAGCAGTACTTC. Its protein product is CASSEGEEQYF.

The chain recombines TRBV6-5 with TRBJ2-4; 13 positions match TRBD2. CDR3 length: 15 residues. CDR1 and CDR2 from the germline V gene are MNHEY and SVGAGI. With V trimmed by 5 bases and J by 6 bases, 4 bases remained unmatched. CDR3 region: CASSTSGGAGNIQYF. The DNA of the CDR3 is TGTGCCAGCAGTACTAGCGGGGGGGCCGGAAACATTCAGTACTTC.